This TCR beta chain was identified in a study of cytomegalovirus exposure and HLA in healthy donors. Study-wide findings and caveats: The only immune exposure information that was available was CMV serostatus. As was reported, the HLA-A and HLA-B alleles of most subjects were accurately predicted from TCR beta sequences.

The PCR employed 60 Vbeta primers together with 13 Jbeta primers. Here immunoSEQ multiplex PCR was the method, and the copy in TCRdb shows in-frame clones only, minus some. This repertoire shows about 180,000 clones, around 80% found once; its top ten account for around 1.6%. Per the germline V gene, CDR1 is SGHRS and CDR2 is YFSETQ. J lost 2 bases, V lost 0 bases, and 7 bases had no gene match. This CDR3 is 16 amino acids long. Notes on this clone: The antigen remains unidentified.

The chain is built from TRBV5-1 and TRBJ1-2, with 7 bases fitting TRBD1. The sequence derives from a man aged 18 to 29 in good health and CMV-seronegative. Sequencing used PBMCs. The CDR3 loop reads CASSLGRTGSNYGYTF. In DNA, the CDR3 is TGCGCCAGCAGCTTGGGTAGGACAGGTAGCAACTATGGCTACACCTTC. The full variable domain, in which reference TRBV5-1 and TRBJ1-2 provide the parts outside the CDR3, is KAGVTQTPRYLIKTRGQQVTLSCSPISGHRSVSWYQQTPGQGLQFLFEYFSETQRNKGNFPGRFSGRQFSNSRSEMNVSTLELGDSALYLCASSLGRTGSNYGYTFGSGTRLTVV.